Below are 5 T cell receptor beta chains sequenced from a single sample in a study of blood T cell repertoires in COVID-19. Using immunoSEQ multiplex PCR, the repertoire was profiled, and TCRdb retains in-frame clones only, with some absent. The sample includes hundreds of thousands of clones, around four fifths of them seen just once. Sequenced: peripheral blood. The receptors were gathered from a woman in her 70s with acute or convalescent COVID-19.

This clone came up a few times. The chain carries TRBV7-2 and TRBJ1-2; D perhaps matches TRBD1 (5 bases). Germline V lookup: CDR1 SGHTA, CDR2 FQGNSA. The ends were cut back, 1 base at V and 3 bases at J, with 9 bases in the middle. The CDR3 runs to 14 residues. Written as DNA, the CDR3 is TGTGCCAGCAGCTTAGACAGGCTAGACTATGGCTACACCTTC. Its protein is CASSLDRLDYGYTF.

V usage is TRBV7-9 and J usage is TRBJ2-2, with 9 bases lining up with TRBD1. The germline V gene has CDR1 SEHNR and CDR2 FQNEAQ (reference sequence). With V trimmed by 4 bases and J by 6 bases, 9 bases remained unmatched. This CDR3 is built from 16 residues. In DNA, the CDR3 is TGTGCCAGCAGCTCGACACCGGGACAGGGCCCCGGGGAGCTGTTTTTT. Translation gives CASSSTPGQGPGELFF.

V gene TRBV6-1 combines with J gene TRBJ1-6; D uncertain. In germline, CDR1 is MNHNS, CDR2 SASEGT. V was cut by 2 bases and J by 8 bases, with 10 bases left in between. The CDR3 length is 14 residues. CDR3 DNA: TGTGCCAGCAGTGAAATGGGCGGGGATTCACCCCTCCACTTT. Translating gives CASSEMGGDSPLHF.

CDR3 bases: TGTGCCAGCAGTTACGCCCGTAGTCTGTTTTTT. Translation: CASSYARSLFF. The rearrangement joins TRBV6-2 or TRBV6-3 to TRBJ1-4; D is uncertain. Trimming shortened V by 2 bases and J by 14 bases, and 9 bases separated the two germline ends. The CDR3 totals 11 residues. CDR1 is MNHEY, CDR2 SVGEGT, per germline.

This chain links TRBV5-4 with TRBJ1-2; D unresolved. The V gene lost 3 bases and the J gene lost 4 bases, with 10 bases spanning the gap. Germline CDR1 SGHNT, CDR2 YYREEE (reference sequence). The CDR3 has 13 amino acids. CDR3 bases: TGTGCCAGCAGCTCAACAGAAATCTATGGCTACACCTTC. Its protein product is CASSSTEIYGYTF. Filled out from reference TRBV5-4 and TRBJ1-2, the complete variable domain reads ETGVTQSPTHLIKTRGQQVTLRCSSQSGHNTVSWYQQALGQGPQFIFQYYREEENGRGNFPPRFSGLQFPNYSSELNVNALELDDSALYLCASSSTEIYGYTFGSGTRLTVV.